This T cell receptor (beta chain) was obtained from a study of immune cell composition in non-small cell lung cancer. Findings of the study overall: Clones >0.5% enriched in tumour were rarer in adenocarcinoma (around 33%) than squamous (roughly 75%). Dominant in vivo tumour-associated clones were not shown to share tumour-reactive sequences.

Comments on this clone: Its antigen is as yet unknown.

Germline CDR1 SQVTM, CDR2 ANQGSEA. The junction had 6 bases not matched to a gene; V was cut back by 6 bases and J by 5 bases. The CDR3 extends over 12 amino acids. Measured with immunoSEQ multiplex PCR; TCRdb has only the in-frame clones, and not every one. The sample consists of over 4,000 clones, around nine tenths of them appearing once. Normal lung was sampled as far from the tumour as possible, at least 3 cm. Sequencing was carried out using non-adjacent lung tissue. The clonotype comes from a human donor with non-small cell lung cancer. Some clones in this sample may be carry-over from other donors' samples. This chain links TRBV29-1 with TRBJ2-5, with 7 bases fitting TRBD1. CDR3 nucleotides: TGCAGCGTCCTTGACAGGGACGAGACCCAGTACTTC. Translated, it gives CSVLDRDETQYF. The full variable domain, with the rest looked up from reference TRBV29-1 and TRBJ2-5, is SAVISQKPSRDICQRGTSLTIQCQVDSQVTMMFWYRQQPGQSLTLIATANQGSEATYESGFVIDKFPISRPNLTFSTLTVSNMSPEDSSIYLCSVLDRDETQYFGPGTRLLVL.